The clone carrying this TCR beta chain was recorded many times. Its antigen is unidentified. This sample was included in a study of breast tumors, draining lymph nodes, adjacent tissues. Whole-study findings and limits: Tumor repertoires ranked between lymph nodes and nontumor tissue in diversity, with V and J gene preferences.

Germline values: CDR1 MNHEY, CDR2 SMNVEV (reference sequence). With 6 bases removed from V and 0 bases from J, the gap between germline ends came to 16 bases. The CDR3 is made up of 16 amino acids. A single record per CDR3 protein comes from TCRdb applying MiXCR to the multiplex PCR reads. Among about 170,000 distinct CDR3 sequences listed, about 30% were seen once. The lymph nodes were axillary draining lymph nodes from breast cancer patients. The material sequenced was axillary lymph node tissue. The source of this sequence is a female donor with breast cancer. Some clones in this sample may be carry-over from other donors' samples. The chain employs TRBV27 and TRBJ2-3, with D tentatively TRBD1 or TRBD2 (5 bases each). The CDR3 nucleotides read TGTGCCAGCAGGGGCCAGGGACGGCTTAGCACAGATACGCAGTATTTT. It is translated as CASRGQGRLSTDTQYF.